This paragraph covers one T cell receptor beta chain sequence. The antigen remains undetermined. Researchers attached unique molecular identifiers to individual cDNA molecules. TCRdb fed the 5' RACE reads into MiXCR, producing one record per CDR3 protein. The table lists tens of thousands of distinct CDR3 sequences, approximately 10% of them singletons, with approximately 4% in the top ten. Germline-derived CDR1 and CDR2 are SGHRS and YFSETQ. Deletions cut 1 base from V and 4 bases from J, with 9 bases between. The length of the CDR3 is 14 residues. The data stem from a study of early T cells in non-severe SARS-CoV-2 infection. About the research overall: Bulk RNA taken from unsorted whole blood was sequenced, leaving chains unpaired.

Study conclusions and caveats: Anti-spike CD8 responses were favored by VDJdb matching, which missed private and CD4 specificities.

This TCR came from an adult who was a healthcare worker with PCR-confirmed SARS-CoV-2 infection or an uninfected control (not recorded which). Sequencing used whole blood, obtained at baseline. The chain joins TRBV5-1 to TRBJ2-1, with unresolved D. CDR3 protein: CASSLQTPYNEQFF. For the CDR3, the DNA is TGCGCCAGCAGCTTGCAGACTCCATACAATGAGCAGTTCTTC.